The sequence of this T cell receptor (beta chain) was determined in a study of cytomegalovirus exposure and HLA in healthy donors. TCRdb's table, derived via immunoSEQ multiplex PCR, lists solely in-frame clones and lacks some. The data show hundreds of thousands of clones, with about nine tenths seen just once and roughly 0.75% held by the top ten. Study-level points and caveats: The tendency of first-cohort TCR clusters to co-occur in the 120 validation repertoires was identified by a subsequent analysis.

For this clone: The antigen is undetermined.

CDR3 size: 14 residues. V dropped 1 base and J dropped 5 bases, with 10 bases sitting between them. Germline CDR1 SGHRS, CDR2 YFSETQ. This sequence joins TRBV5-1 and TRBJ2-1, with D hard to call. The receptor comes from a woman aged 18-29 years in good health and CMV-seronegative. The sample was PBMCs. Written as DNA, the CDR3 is TGCGCCAGCAGCTTGCTCTCCCTAAACAATGAGCAGTTCTTC. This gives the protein CASSLLSLNNEQFF. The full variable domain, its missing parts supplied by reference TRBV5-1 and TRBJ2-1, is KAGVTQTPRYLIKTRGQQVTLSCSPISGHRSVSWYQQTPGQGLQFLFEYFSETQRNKGNFPGRFSGRQFSNSRSEMNVSTLELGDSALYLCASSLLSLNNEQFFGPGTRLTVL.